The 22 T cell receptor beta chains in this list originate from one sample, sequenced in a study of shared clonotypes between healthy human individuals. Some clones are missing from TCRdb's copy, which holds only in-frame ones; the method was immunoSEQ multiplex PCR. The table has roughly 1 million clones, around 76% seen once. Sequencing used memory CD4+ T cells sorted from blood. The sample's subset: CD45RA-negative fraction. These receptor sequences come from a young man in good health.

This clone was detected only once. This rearrangement joins TRBV10-2 to TRBJ2-1; the match to TRBD2 covers 10 bases. The CDR3 contains 13 residues. Unmatched junction bases numbered 2, after V lost 5 bases and J lost 7 bases. CDR1 WSHSY and CDR2 SAAADI come from the germline V gene. The CDR3 region is CASSLAGVNEQFF. CDR3 DNA sequence: TGCGCCAGCAGTCTAGCGGGAGTTAATGAGCAGTTCTTC.

V gene TRBV4-1 combines with J gene TRBJ2-7; TRBD2 matches 12 bases. This CDR3 has 14 amino acids. Trimming took 5 bases from V and 4 from J; bases not matched to a gene: 3. Germline CDR1 is MGHRA and CDR2 is YSYEKL. The DNA of the CDR3 is TGCGCCAGCAGCTCACTAGCGGGAGGTTACGAGCAGTACTTC. It is translated as CASSSLAGGYEQYF.

This sequence joins TRBV12-5 and TRBJ2-7; D gene ambiguous. Germline V gives CDR1 LGHNT, CDR2 FRNRAP. V was pared by 2 bases and J by 0 bases, with 8 bases between. The CDR3 runs to 14 residues. The CDR3 spells CASGLSGVSYEQYF. The DNA for the CDR3 is TGTGCTAGTGGTTTGTCTGGGGTCTCCTACGAGCAGTACTTC. Complete variable domain (other parts from reference TRBV12-5 and TRBJ2-7): DARVTQTPRHKVTEMGQEVTMRCQPILGHNTVFWYRQTMMQGLELLAYFRNRAPLDDSGMPKDRFSAEMPDATLATLKIQPSEPRDSAVYFCASGLSGVSYEQYFGPGTRLTVT.

This chain links TRBV7-8 with TRBJ1-6, with no clear D. The CDR3 is made up of 14 amino acids. The V gene lost 3 bases and the J gene lost 10 bases, with 13 bases spanning the gap. Germline CDR1 is SGHVS and CDR2 is FQNEAQ. CDR3 sequence reads: CASSLNSIESPLHF. The CDR3 bases are TGTGCCAGCAGCTTGAACAGCATTGAGTCACCCCTCCACTTT.

The V gene is TRBV5-6, the J gene TRBJ2-3; 9 bases match TRBD2. The CDR3 has 17 amino acids. Germline CDR1 SGHDT, CDR2 YYEEEE. J was trimmed by 1 base and V by 0 bases; bases with no gene match: 6. The CDR3 DNA reads TGTGCCAGCAGCTTGGGGTTAGCGGGAGTACGCACAGATACGCAGTATTTT. It specifies CASSLGLAGVRTDTQYF.

Of note for this clone: The same CDR3 can be traced to other DNA sequences in this sample. CDR3 sequence reads: CASSPDPGQYYEQYF. The CDR3 DNA follows: TGCGCCAGCAGCCCCGACCCGGGACAGTACTACGAGCAGTACTTC. V and J are TRBV5-1 and TRBJ2-7; TRBD1 matches 7 bases. The germline gives CDR1 SGHRS, CDR2 YFSETQ. V was clipped by 4 bases and J by 3 bases; unmatched bases: 10. The CDR3 contains 15 residues.

J is TRBJ2-5 and V is TRBV5-1, with TRBD2 matching 10 bases. Germline CDR1 reads SGHRS; CDR2 reads YFSETQ. V lost 4 bases and J lost 0; bases outside the gene matches: 15. There are 19 residues in the CDR3. CDR3: CASSEAGGLSGRYQETQYF. The CDR3 DNA is TGCGCCAGCAGCGAAGCAGGGGGCCTTAGCGGGAGGTACCAAGAGACCCAGTACTTC.

This clone was counted at least ten times. The chain carries TRBV19 and TRBJ2-2; D tentatively reads TRBD1 or TRBD2 (5 bases each). Deletions cut 8 bases from V and 4 bases from J, with 17 bases between. The length of the CDR3 is 15 residues. The V gene's germline CDR1 is LNHDA and CDR2 SQIVND (reference sequence). DNA of the CDR3: TGTGCCAGTCGGGACCAACCCACCCTCACCGGGGAGCTGTTTTTT. This codes for CASRDQPTLTGELFF.

V is TRBV29-1 and J is TRBJ2-3; 8 nucleotides align to TRBD1. The CDR3 contains 14 residues. Germline V gene data show CDR1 as SQVTM and CDR2 as ANQGSEA. The V gene end was trimmed by 3 bases and the J gene end by 1 base; junction bases not matched to a gene: 3. The DNA for the CDR3 is TGCAGCGTTGACCAGGGGGCCGGCACAGATACGCAGTATTTT. It is translated as CSVDQGAGTDTQYF.

The chain joins TRBV30 to TRBJ1-2; D gene unclear. Germline V gene sequence: CDR1 GTSNPN, CDR2 SVGIG (reference sequence). V was shortened by 3 bases and J by 5 bases, with 22 bases between the two germline ends. The CDR3 is 16 residues long. The CDR3: CAWSTHLRAQKYGYTF. The CDR3 nucleotides read TGTGCCTGGAGCACCCATCTTCGGGCGCAAAAATATGGCTACACCTTC.

This sequence joins TRBV19 and TRBJ2-5, with TRBD2 matching 8 bases. The CDR3 loop spans 18 amino acids. Per germline, CDR1 LNHDA and CDR2 SQIVND (reference sequence). Losses at the gene ends were 6 bases for V and 0 bases for J; bases not matched to a gene: 15. The CDR3: CASSPQGREAINQETQYF. The CDR3 bases are TGTGCCAGTAGCCCCCAGGGGCGGGAGGCAATTAACCAAGAGACCCAGTACTTC.

This clone has more than one count but fewer than ten. V is TRBV6-1 and J is TRBJ1-2; D remains ambiguous. The CDR3 sequence is 13 residues long. Germline assignment: CDR1 MNHNS and CDR2 SASEGT. The ends were cut back, 2 bases at V and 8 bases at J, with 12 bases in the middle. The CDR3 protein is CASSERTLGGYTF. CDR3 DNA sequence: TGTGCCAGCAGTGAACGCACACTCGGGGGCTACACCTTC.

This clone is a singleton in its sample. The chain is built from TRBV11-2 and TRBJ2-1; 8 bases are a match to TRBD2. Germline V gene data show CDR1 as SGHAT and CDR2 as FQNNGV. The CDR3 totals 17 residues. V dropped 5 bases and J dropped 8; count of bases not matched to a gene: 17. The CDR3 sequence is CASSPRIGGRPGDEQFF. For the CDR3, the DNA is TGTGCCAGCAGCCCCCGGATTGGCGGGAGGCCCGGGGATGAGCAGTTCTTC.

This chain joins TRBV11-2 and TRBJ2-2, with TRBD2 matching over 10 bases. V dropped 5 bases and J dropped 6; count of bases not matched to a gene: 15. Germline lookup yields CDR1 SGHAT and CDR2 FQNNGV. The CDR3 is 18 residues long. The CDR3 sequence: CASSVLAGASGFAGELFF. CDR3 nucleotide sequence: TGTGCCAGCAGCGTTCTAGCGGGGGCCTCCGGGTTCGCCGGGGAGCTGTTTTTT.

This chain connects TRBV28 to TRBJ1-5; D is unresolved. Trimming left V 3 bases short and J 2 bases short, with 8 bases between. Germline V gene lookup returns CDR1 MDHEN and CDR2 SYDVKM. This CDR3 region has 14 residues. The CDR3, as DNA: TGTGCCAGCAGTTTTGAGGCAGGCAATCAGCCCCAGCATTTT. This encodes CASSFEAGNQPQHF.

The chain joins TRBV20-1 to TRBJ2-5; 8 bases align to TRBD1. The CDR3 loop spans 11 amino acids. Looked up from germline, CDR1 is DFQATT and CDR2 is SNEGSKA (reference sequence). The CDR3 sequence is CSATGVETQYF. The CDR3 DNA reads TGCAGCGCGACAGGGGTGGAGACCCAGTACTTC.

This chain connects TRBV5-6 to TRBJ2-5, with TRBD1 matching over 7 bases. The assigned J gene may be wrong: the sequence end matches TRBJ2-7 better. This CDR3 spans 14 amino acids. The V gene's germline CDR1 is SGHDT and CDR2 YYEEEE. The CDR3 protein is CASRRQGFSYEQYF. DNA of the CDR3: TGTGCCAGCAGACGACAGGGATTCTCCTACGAGCAGTACTTC.

The genes are TRBV2 and TRBJ2-5, with TRBD1 identical over 10 bases. The V gene's germline CDR1 is SNHLY and CDR2 FYNNEI. With V trimmed by 5 bases and J by 5 bases, 5 bases remained unmatched. The CDR3 consists of 14 residues. CDR3 residues: CASSWDRGIETQYF. CDR3 DNA: TGTGCCAGCAGTTGGGACAGGGGAATCGAGACCCAGTACTTC.

This clone has a handful of counts. The rearrangement joins TRBV4-1 to TRBJ1-2, with TRBD1 matching over 8 bases. Per germline, CDR1 MGHRA and CDR2 YSYEKL. V was pared by 7 bases and J by 4 bases, with 11 bases of the junction left unmatched. The CDR3 spans 15 residues. CDR3 residues: CASNLGQAPGYGYTF. For the CDR3, the DNA is TGCGCCAGCAACCTGGGACAGGCGCCGGGCTATGGCTACACCTTC.

The chain is built from TRBV10-1 and TRBJ2-3; 10 nucleotides line up with TRBD2. Germline trimming cut 2 bases from V and 3 bases from J; bases unmatched to any gene: 2. This CDR3 spans 15 amino acids. Germline V gene sequence: CDR1 WNHNN, CDR2 SYGVQD (reference sequence). The CDR3 is CASSEKRGGTDTQYF. CDR3 DNA: TGCGCCAGCAGTGAGAAGCGGGGGGGGACAGATACGCAGTATTTT.

In nucleotides, the CDR3 is TGTGCCAGCAGCCCCAGGGTCCAGGCCTACGAGCAGTACTTC. It translates to CASSPRVQAYEQYF. V usage is TRBV27 and J usage is TRBJ2-7; tentatively, D is TRBD1 (5 bases). This CDR3 has 14 residues. Germline V CDR1 and CDR2: MNHEY, SMNVEV (reference sequence). The V end lost 6 bases, the J end lost 2 bases, and 14 bases lay between the germline ends.

The V gene is TRBV6-6, the J gene TRBJ2-1; no clear D. V was cut by 7 bases and J by 6 bases, with 13 bases left in between. The V gene's germline CDR1 is MNHNY and CDR2 SVGAGI (reference sequence). There are 13 residues in the CDR3. The CDR3 region has the DNA TGTGCCAGCACCCCCGCAGGTAGCAATGAGCAGTTCTTC. It specifies CASTPAGSNEQFF.